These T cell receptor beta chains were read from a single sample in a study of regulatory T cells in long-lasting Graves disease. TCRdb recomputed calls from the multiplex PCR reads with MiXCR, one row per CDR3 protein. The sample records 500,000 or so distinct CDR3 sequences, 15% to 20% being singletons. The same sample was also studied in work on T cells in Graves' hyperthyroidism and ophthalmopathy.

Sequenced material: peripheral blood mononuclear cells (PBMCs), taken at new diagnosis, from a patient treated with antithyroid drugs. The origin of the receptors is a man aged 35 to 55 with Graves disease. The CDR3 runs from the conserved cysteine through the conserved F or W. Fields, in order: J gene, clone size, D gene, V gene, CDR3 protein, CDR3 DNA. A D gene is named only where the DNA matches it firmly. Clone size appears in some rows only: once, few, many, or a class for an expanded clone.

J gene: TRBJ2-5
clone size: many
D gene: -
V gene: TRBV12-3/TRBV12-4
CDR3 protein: CASSLGTRGETQYF
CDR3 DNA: TGTGCCAGCAGTTTAGGGACCCGGGGGGAGACCCAGTACTTC

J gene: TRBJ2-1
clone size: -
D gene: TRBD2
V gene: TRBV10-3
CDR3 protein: CAIRPGLAANEQFF
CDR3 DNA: TGTGCCATCAGACCGGGACTAGCGGCCAATGAGCAGTTCTTC

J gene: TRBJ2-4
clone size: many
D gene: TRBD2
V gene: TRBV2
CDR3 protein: CASRGTSGKNIQYF
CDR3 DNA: TGTGCCAGCAGAGGGACTAGCGGAAAAAACATTCAGTACTTC

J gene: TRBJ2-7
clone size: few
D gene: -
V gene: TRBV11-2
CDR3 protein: CASSRPGWGEAAYEQYF
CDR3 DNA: TGTGCCAGCAGCCGCCCGGGATGGGGGGAAGCCGCCTACGAGCAGTACTTC

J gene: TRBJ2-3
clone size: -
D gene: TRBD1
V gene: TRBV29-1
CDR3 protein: CGVAQGTGADTQYF
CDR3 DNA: TGCGGCGTTGCACAAGGCACAGGGGCAGATACGCAGTATTTT

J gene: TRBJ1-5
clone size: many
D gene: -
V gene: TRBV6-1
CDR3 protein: CASSASGTHSNQPQHF
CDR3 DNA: TGTGCCAGCAGTGCCTCCGGGACTCATAGCAATCAGCCCCAGCATTTT

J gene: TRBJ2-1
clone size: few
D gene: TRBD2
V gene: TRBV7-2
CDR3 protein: CASSAGTSGYNGQFF
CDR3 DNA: TGTGCCAGCAGCGCGGGGACTAGCGGATACAATGGGCAGTTCTTC

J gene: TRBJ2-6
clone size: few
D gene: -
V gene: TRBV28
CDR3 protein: CASRGGSGANVLTF
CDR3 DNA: TGTGCCAGCAGGGGAGGCTCTGGGGCCAACGTCCTGACTTTC

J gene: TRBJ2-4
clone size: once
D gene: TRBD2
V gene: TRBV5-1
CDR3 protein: CASSPRGGDKNIQYF
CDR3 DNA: TGCGCCAGCAGCCCCCGGGGGGGCGACAAAAACATTCAGTACTTC

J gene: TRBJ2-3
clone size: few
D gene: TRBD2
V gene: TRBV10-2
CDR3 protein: CASRGLAGVTDTQYF
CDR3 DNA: TGCGCCAGCCGAGGACTAGCGGGAGTCACAGATACGCAGTATTTT

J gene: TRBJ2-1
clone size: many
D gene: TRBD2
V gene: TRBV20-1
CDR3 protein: CSAPSAASGLYNEQFF
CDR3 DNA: TGCAGTGCTCCCAGCGCGGCTAGCGGGCTCTACAATGAGCAGTTCTTC

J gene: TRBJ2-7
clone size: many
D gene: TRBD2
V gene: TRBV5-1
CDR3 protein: CASSFGLAEVGSGREQYF
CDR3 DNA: TGCGCCAGCAGCTTCGGACTAGCGGAAGTAGGATCAGGGCGCGAGCAGTACTTC

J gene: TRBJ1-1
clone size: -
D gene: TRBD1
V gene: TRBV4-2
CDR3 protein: CASSQRPGTGGGLTEAFF
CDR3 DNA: TGTGCCAGCAGCCAACGCCCTGGGACAGGGGGCGGGTTGACTGAAGCTTTCTTT

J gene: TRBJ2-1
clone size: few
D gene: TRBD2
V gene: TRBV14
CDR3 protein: CASSVLAGGSYNEQFF
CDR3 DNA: TGTGCCAGCAGCGTTCTAGCGGGAGGTAGCTACAATGAGCAGTTCTTC

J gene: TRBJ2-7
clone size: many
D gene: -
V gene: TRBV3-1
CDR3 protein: CASSRGFRDSPYEQYF
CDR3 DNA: TGTGCCAGCAGCCGGGGCTTCCGGGACTCCCCCTACGAGCAGTACTTC

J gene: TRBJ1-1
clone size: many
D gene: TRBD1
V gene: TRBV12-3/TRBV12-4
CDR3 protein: CASSESPGTGAKAFF
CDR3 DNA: TGTGCCAGCAGTGAAAGTCCCGGGACAGGTGCGAAGGCTTTCTTT

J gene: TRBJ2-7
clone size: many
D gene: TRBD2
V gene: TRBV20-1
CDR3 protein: CSARVPSGSFYEQYF
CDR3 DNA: TGCAGTGCTAGAGTGCCTAGCGGGAGTTTCTACGAGCAGTACTTC

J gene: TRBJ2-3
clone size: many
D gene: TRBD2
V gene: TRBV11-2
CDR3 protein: CASSAWTSGFNTQYF
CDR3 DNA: TGTGCCAGCAGCGCCTGGACTAGCGGGTTTAATACGCAGTATTTT

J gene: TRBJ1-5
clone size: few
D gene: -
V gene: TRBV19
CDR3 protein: CASSIGAQPQHF
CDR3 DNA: TGTGCCAGTAGTATAGGGGCTCAGCCCCAGCATTTT

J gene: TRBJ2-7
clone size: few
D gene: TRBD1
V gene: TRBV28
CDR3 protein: CASSQTGGIREQYF
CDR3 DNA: TGTGCCAGCAGTCAGACAGGGGGGATCCGCGAGCAGTACTTC

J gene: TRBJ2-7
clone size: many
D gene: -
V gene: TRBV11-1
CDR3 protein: CASSATRARDEQYF
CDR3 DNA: TGTGCCAGCAGCGCGACTAGAGCCCGGGACGAGCAGTACTTC

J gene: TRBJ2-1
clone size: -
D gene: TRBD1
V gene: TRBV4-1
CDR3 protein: CASSQAPQGARNEQFF
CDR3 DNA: TGCGCCAGCAGCCAAGCGCCACAGGGGGCGAGGAATGAGCAGTTCTTC

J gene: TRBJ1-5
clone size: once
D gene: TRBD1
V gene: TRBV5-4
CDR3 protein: CASSQGQADQPQHF
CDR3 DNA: TGTGCCAGCAGCCAGGGACAGGCGGATCAGCCCCAGCATTTT

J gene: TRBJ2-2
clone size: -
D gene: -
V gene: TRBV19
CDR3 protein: CASSTRDWGNTGELFF
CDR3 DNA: TGTGCCAGTAGTACTCGGGACTGGGGGAACACCGGGGAGCTGTTTTTT

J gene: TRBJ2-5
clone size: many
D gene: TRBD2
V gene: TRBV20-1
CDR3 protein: CSARPGGQETQYF
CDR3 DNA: TGCAGTGCTCGACCGGGAGGCCAAGAGACCCAGTACTTC

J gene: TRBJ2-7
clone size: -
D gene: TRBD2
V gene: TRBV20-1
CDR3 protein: CSARVPGLAGASWEQYF
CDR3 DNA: TGCAGTGCTAGAGTCCCGGGGCTAGCGGGAGCTTCGTGGGAGCAGTACTTC

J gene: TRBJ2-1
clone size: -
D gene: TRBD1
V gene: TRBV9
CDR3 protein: CASSVSGTGGDEQFF
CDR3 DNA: TGTGCCAGCAGCGTTTCCGGGACAGGGGGCGATGAGCAGTTCTTC

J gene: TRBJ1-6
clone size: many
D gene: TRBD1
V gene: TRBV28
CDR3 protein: CASSLLGQGRSPLHF
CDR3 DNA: TGTGCCAGCAGTTTATTGGGACAGGGGCGTTCACCCCTCCACTTT

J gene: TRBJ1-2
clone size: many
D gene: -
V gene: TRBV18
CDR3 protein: CASSSGSVYGYTF
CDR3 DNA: TGTGCCAGCTCGTCGGGAAGTGTCTATGGCTACACCTTC

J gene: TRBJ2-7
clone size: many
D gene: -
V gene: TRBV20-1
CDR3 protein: CSARDFLGGHYEQYF
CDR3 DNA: TGCAGTGCTAGAGATTTTCTCGGAGGTCACTACGAGCAGTACTTC

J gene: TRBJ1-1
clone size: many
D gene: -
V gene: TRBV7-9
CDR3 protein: CASRDGTGNTEAFF
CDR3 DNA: TGTGCCAGCAGAGATGGGACCGGGAACACTGAAGCTTTCTTT